The next 7 T cell receptor beta chains were all read from a single sample in a study of blood T cell repertoires in COVID-19. The data were produced by immunoSEQ multiplex PCR, yet TCRdb's version contains in-frame clones alone and is incomplete. The table shows about 34,000 clones, with more than 75% occurring only once. The sample was peripheral blood. These TCRs come from a man at least 80 years old with acute or convalescent COVID-19.

V is TRBV14 and J is TRBJ2-2; TRBD1 matches 9 bases. Unmatched junction bases numbered 5, after V lost 3 bases and J lost 6 bases. The germline gives CDR1 SGHDN, CDR2 FVKESK. This CDR3 contains 15 residues. CDR3 amino acids: CASSHYRGPAGELFF. CDR3 coding DNA: TGTGCCAGCAGCCATTACAGGGGGCCAGCCGGGGAGCTGTTTTTT.

The rearrangement links TRBV20-1 to TRBJ2-5, with 8 bases matching TRBD2. Germline CDR1 is DFQATT and CDR2 is SNEGSKA (reference sequence). V lost 3 bases to trimming and J lost 3 bases; unmatched junction nucleotides: 9. The CDR3 is 15 residues long. CDR3 protein: CSASKGGLDKETQYF. The CDR3 region has the DNA TGCAGTGCTAGTAAGGGGGGACTAGACAAAGAGACCCAGTACTTC.

This chain connects TRBV19 to TRBJ2-5; 15 nucleotides match TRBD2. CDR3 length: 15 amino acids. The germline V gene has CDR1 LNHDA and CDR2 SQIVND (reference sequence). V lost 6 bases and J lost 5; bases outside the gene matches: 4. Written as DNA, the CDR3 is TGTGCCAGTAGAAGGACTAGCGGGGGGGCGGAGACCCAGTACTTC. It codes for CASRRTSGGAETQYF.

The chain couples TRBV5-1 to TRBJ2-7, with D unresolved. Trimming pared 0 bases from V and 6 bases from J, leaving 13 bases between. Germline CDR1 and CDR2: SGHRS and YFSETQ. The CDR3 sequence is 14 residues long. The CDR3 reads CASSLALSSGEQYF. The CDR3 DNA is TGCGCCAGCAGCTTGGCCCTATCCTCCGGCGAGCAGTACTTC. The full variable domain, in which reference TRBV5-1 and TRBJ2-7 provide the parts outside the CDR3, is KAGVTQTPRYLIKTRGQQVTLSCSPISGHRSVSWYQQTPGQGLQFLFEYFSETQRNKGNFPGRFSGRQFSNSRSEMNVSTLELGDSALYLCASSLALSSGEQYFGPGTRLTVT.

The chain employs TRBV4-2 and TRBJ2-7; TRBD2 matches 7 bases. The CDR3 has 16 amino acids. Germline lookup yields CDR1 LGHNA and CDR2 YNFKEQ. V lost 6 bases, J lost 0 bases, and 11 bases stayed unmatched. CDR3 sequence reads: CASRNILARSSYEQYF. CDR3 nucleotides: TGTGCCAGCAGGAACATACTAGCGCGGAGCTCCTACGAGCAGTACTTC.

The V gene is TRBV11-1, the J gene TRBJ2-2; possibly TRBD2 for D (6 bases). CDR1 SGHAT and CDR2 FQDESV come from the germline V gene (reference sequence). CDR3 size: 14 residues. With 3 bases removed from V and 1 base from J, the gap between germline ends came to 6 bases. The CDR3 region is CASSLGLNTGELFF. CDR3 nucleotide sequence: TGTGCCAGCAGCTTGGGACTGAACACCGGGGAGCTGTTTTTT.

This clone was seen more than once but under ten times. The chain combines TRBV6-2 or TRBV6-3 with TRBJ2-2, with 7 bases identical to TRBD2. This CDR3 has 15 amino acids. Germline V gene lookup returns CDR1 MNHEY and CDR2 SVGEGT. Trimming at V came to 1 base and at J to 4 bases, leaving 3 bases not matched to a gene. This CDR3 reads CASSYWEGGTGELFF. The CDR3 DNA sequence: TGTGCCAGCAGTTACTGGGAGGGCGGCACCGGGGAGCTGTTTTTT.